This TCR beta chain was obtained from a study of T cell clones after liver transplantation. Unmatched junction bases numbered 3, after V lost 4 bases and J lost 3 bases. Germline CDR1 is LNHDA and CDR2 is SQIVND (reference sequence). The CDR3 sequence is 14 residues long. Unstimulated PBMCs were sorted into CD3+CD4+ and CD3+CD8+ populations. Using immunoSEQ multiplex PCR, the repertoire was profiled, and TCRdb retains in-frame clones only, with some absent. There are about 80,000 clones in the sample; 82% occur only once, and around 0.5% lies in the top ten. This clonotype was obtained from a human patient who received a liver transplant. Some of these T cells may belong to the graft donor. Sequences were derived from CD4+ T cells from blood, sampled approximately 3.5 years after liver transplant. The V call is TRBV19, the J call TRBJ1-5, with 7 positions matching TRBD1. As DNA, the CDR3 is TGTGCCAGTAGTACTGACAGGGTCAATCAGCCCCAGCATTTT. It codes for CASSTDRVNQPQHF.